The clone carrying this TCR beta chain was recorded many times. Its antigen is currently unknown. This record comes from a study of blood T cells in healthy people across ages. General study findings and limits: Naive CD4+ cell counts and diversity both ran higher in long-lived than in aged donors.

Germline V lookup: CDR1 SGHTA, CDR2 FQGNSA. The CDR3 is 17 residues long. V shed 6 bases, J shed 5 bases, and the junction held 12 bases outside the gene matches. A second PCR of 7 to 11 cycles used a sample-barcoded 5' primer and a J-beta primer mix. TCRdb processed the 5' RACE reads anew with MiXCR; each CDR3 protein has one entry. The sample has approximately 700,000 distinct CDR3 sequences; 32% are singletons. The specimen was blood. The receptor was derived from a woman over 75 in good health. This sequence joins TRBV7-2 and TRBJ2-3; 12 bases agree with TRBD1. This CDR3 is CASRNRGQGAPIDTQYF. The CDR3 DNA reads TGTGCCAGCAGGAATAGGGGACAGGGGGCGCCGATAGATACGCAGTATTTT.